A single sample gave rise to the 6 T cell receptor beta chains below, sequenced in a study of blood T cell repertoires in COVID-19. Assay used: immunoSEQ multiplex PCR; TCRdb lists only in-frame clones, some missing. The table includes fewer than 250,000 clones, roughly four fifths detected once. Input material: peripheral blood. These receptors were collected from a man over 45 with acute or convalescent COVID-19.

This clone was seen only once. V is TRBV19 and J is TRBJ2-1; unclear D gene. Looked up from germline, CDR1 is LNHDA and CDR2 is SQIVND (reference sequence). V was cut by 5 bases and J by 15 bases, with 20 bases left in between. This CDR3 is 13 amino acids long. The chain's CDR3 is CASSPTSSYIAFF. The DNA for the CDR3 is TGTGCCAGTAGTCCCACCTCTAGTTACATAGCGTTCTTC.

J is TRBJ2-3 and V is TRBV14; tentatively, D is TRBD2 (6 bases). This CDR3 region has 14 residues. V shed 1 base and J shed 9 bases, with 14 bases lying between them. Germline V gene sequence: CDR1 SGHDN, CDR2 FVKESK. As DNA, the CDR3 is TGTGCCAGCAGCCAAGCCCTGAGGGGAGGCACGCAGTATTTT. Translation: CASSQALRGGTQYF.

This rearrangement joins TRBV14 to TRBJ2-4, with D perhaps matching TRBD1 (6 bases). The CDR3 spans 18 residues. V gave up 0 bases and J gave up 2 bases, with 17 bases separating them. Germline values: CDR1 SGHDN, CDR2 FVKESK. CDR3 sequence reads: CASSQDGGLAGPKNIQYF. Here the CDR3 DNA reads TGTGCCAGCAGCCAAGATGGGGGCCTGGCCGGTCCCAAAAACATTCAGTACTTC.

This clone occurred a few times. This chain links TRBV4-2 with TRBJ1-1, with TRBD1 matching over 11 bases. With V trimmed by 4 bases and J by 6 bases, 1 base remained unmatched. The CDR3 has 13 residues. From germline, CDR1 is LGHNA and CDR2 YNFKEQ. CDR3: CASSRGQGAEAFF. CDR3 sequence (DNA): TGTGCCAGCAGCCGGGGACAGGGGGCTGAAGCTTTCTTT.

This clone was seen just once. V usage is TRBV7-2 and J usage is TRBJ2-4; no clear D gene. Per germline, CDR1 SGHTA and CDR2 FQGNSA. V shed 5 bases and J shed 0 bases, with 5 bases lying between them. The CDR3 has 13 amino acids. The CDR3: CASSAEAKNIQYF. CDR3 in DNA: TGTGCCAGCAGCGCGGAAGCCAAAAACATTCAGTACTTC.

The V and J genes are TRBV3-1 (or the pseudogene TRBV3-2) and TRBJ2-7; 10 bases align to TRBD2. Germline CDR1 LGHDT, CDR2 YNNKEL (reference sequence). J lost 4 bases, V lost 1 base, and 1 base had no gene match. The CDR3 has 14 residues. CDR3 nucleotides: TGTGCCAGCAGCCAAGTAGCGGGGGGATACGAGCAGTACTTC. Translation gives CASSQVAGGYEQYF.